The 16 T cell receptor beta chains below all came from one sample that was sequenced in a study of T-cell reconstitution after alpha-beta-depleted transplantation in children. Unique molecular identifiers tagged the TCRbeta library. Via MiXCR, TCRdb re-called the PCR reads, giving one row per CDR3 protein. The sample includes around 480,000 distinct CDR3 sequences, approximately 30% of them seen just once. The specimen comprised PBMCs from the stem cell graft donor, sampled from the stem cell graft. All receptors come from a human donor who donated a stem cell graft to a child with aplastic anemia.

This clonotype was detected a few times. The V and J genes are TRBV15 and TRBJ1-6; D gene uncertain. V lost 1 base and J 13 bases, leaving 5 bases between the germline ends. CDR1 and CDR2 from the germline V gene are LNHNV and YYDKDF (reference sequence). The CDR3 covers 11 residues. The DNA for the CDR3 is TGTGCCACCAGCAGAGGTGGCCCCCTCCACTTT. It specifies CATSRGGPLHF.

The CDR3 DNA reads as TGTGCCAGCAGCACAGAGTACCAAGAGACCCAGTACTTC. Its protein product is CASSTEYQETQYF. J is TRBJ2-5 and V is TRBV6-4; no definite D call. The CDR3 length is 13 residues. Trimming left V 6 bases short and J 0 bases short, with 8 bases between. The germline V gene has CDR1 MRHNA and CDR2 SNTAGT.

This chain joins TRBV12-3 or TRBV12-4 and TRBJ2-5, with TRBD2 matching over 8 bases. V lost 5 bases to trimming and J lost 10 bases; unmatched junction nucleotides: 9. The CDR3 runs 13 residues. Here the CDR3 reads CASSAGRAGDQYF. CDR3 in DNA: TGTGCCAGCAGTGCCGGGAGGGCCGGGGACCAGTACTTC.

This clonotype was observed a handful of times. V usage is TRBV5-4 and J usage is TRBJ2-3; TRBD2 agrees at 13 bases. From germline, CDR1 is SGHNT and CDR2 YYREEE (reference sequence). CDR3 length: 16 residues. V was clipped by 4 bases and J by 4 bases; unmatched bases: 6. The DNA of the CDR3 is TGTGCCAGCAGCATGGGCGGGACTAGCGGGGCAGATACGCAGTATTTT. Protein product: CASSMGGTSGADTQYF.

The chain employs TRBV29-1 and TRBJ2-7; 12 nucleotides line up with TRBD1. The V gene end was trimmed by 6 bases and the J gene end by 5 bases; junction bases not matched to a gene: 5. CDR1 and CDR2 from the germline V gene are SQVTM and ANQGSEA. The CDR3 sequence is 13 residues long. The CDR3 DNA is TGCAGCGTCCGGGGACAGGGGGCCAACGAGCAGTACTTC. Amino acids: CSVRGQGANEQYF.

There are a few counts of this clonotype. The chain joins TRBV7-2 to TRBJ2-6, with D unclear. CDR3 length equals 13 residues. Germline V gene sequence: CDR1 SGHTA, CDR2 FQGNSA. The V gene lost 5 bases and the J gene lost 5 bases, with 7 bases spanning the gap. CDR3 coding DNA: TGTGCCAGCAGCCGACTCAGGGCCAACGTCCTGACTTTC. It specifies CASSRLRANVLTF.

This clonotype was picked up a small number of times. The CDR3 protein is CASSLGLWERTNTEAFF. The DNA of the CDR3 is TGTGCCAGCAGCTTAGGTTTATGGGAACGGACTAACACTGAAGCTTTCTTT. J is TRBJ1-1 and V is TRBV7-2; D unresolved. The CDR3 spans 17 residues. The germline V gene encodes CDR1 SGHTA and CDR2 FQGNSA. V dropped 1 base and J dropped 2 bases, with 17 bases sitting between them.

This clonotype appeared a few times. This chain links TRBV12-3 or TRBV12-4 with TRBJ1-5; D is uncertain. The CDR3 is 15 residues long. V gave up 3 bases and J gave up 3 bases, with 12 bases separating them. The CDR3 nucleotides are TGTGCCAGCAGTTTTACTCGGGCGGCCAATCAGCCCCAGCATTTT. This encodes CASSFTRAANQPQHF.

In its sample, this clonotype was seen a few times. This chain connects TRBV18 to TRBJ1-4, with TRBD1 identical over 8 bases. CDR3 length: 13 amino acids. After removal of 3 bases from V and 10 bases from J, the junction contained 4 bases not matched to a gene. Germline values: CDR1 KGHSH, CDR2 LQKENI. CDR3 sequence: CASSPGQEGKLFF. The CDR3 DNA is TGTGCCAGCTCACCGGGACAGGAGGGAAAACTGTTTTTT. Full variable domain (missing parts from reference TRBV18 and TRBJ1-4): NAGVMQNPRHLVRRRGQEARLRCSPMKGHSHVYWYRQLPEEGLKFMVYLQKENIIDESGMPKERFSAEFPKEGPSILRIQQVVRGDSAAYFCASSPGQEGKLFFGSGTQLSVL.

CDR3 DNA: TGTGCCATCAGTCCCGGTGGGGGAAACACTGAAGCTTTCTTT. This encodes CAISPGGGNTEAFF. The chain recombines TRBV10-3 with TRBJ1-1; possibly TRBD1 for D (5 bases). Per the germline V gene, CDR1 is ENHRY and CDR2 is SYGVKD. Trimming took off 5 bases at V and 2 bases at J, with 12 bases between the two ends. The CDR3 consists of 14 residues.

The chain's CDR3 is CSVEEPGSSPYEQYF. The DNA for the CDR3 is TGCAGCGTTGAAGAACCAGGTTCATCCCCTTACGAGCAGTACTTC. The chain couples TRBV29-1 to TRBJ2-7, with D uncertain. The length of the CDR3 is 15 residues. Germline V lookup: CDR1 SQVTM, CDR2 ANQGSEA. V lost 0 bases, J lost 4 bases, and 16 bases lay in between.

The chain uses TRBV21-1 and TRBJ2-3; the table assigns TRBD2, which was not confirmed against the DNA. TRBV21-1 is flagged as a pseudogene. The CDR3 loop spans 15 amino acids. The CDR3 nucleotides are TGTGCCAGCAGCAAGACACTAGCGGGAGTGGATACGCAGTATTTT. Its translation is CASSKTLAGVDTQYF.

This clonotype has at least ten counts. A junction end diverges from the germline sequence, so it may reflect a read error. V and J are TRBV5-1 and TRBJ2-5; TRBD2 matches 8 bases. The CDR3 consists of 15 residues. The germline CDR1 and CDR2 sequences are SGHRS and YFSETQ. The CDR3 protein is CASSLGTSGQETQYF. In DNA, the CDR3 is TGTGCCAGCAGCTTAGGTACTAGCGGTCAAGAGACCCAGTACTTC.

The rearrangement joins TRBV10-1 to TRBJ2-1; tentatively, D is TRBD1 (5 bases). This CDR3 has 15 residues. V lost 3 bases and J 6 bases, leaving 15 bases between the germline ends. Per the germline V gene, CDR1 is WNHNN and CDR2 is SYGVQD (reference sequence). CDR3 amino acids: CASSDRDKGRNEQFF. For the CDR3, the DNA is TGCGCCAGCAGTGACCGCGACAAGGGGCGCAATGAGCAGTTCTTC.

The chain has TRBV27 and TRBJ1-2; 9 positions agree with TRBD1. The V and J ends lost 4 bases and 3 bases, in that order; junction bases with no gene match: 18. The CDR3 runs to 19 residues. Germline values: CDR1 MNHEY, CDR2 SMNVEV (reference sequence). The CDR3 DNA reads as TGTGCCAGCAGTTCCGCGGACAGGGGCGGGAACAAGGTAGACTATGGCTACACCTTC. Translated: CASSSADRGGNKVDYGYTF.

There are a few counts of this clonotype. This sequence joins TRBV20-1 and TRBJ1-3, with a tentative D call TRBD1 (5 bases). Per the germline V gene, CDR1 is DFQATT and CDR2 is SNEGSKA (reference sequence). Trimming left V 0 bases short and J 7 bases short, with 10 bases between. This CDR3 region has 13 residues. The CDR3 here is CSAREEGLNTIYF. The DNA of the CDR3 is TGCAGTGCTAGAGAGGAGGGGCTCAACACCATATATTTT.